The clone carrying this TCR beta chain was seen only a few times. This sample was taken from a study of cytomegalovirus exposure and HLA in healthy donors. Unrecorded immune exposures were likely, despite nominal health at sampling. The PCR contained 60 Vbeta and 13 Jbeta primers. The data were produced by immunoSEQ multiplex PCR, yet TCRdb's version contains in-frame clones alone and is incomplete. Here the sample spans 150,000 to 200,000 clones, roughly 65% being singletons. This clonotype was sampled from a man younger than 35 in good health and CMV-seropositive. Sequenced input: PBMCs.

The CDR3 DNA sequence: TGTGCCAGCAGTGTGGGGGGATTCACTGAAGCTTTCTTT. Its translation is CASSVGGFTEAFF. This chain links TRBV6-1 with TRBJ1-1; D possibly corresponds to TRBD1 (5 bases). V lost 4 bases and J 4 bases, leaving 10 bases between the germline ends. CDR1 and CDR2 (germline): MNHNS, SASEGT. The CDR3 covers 13 residues.